This T cell receptor (beta chain) came from a study of metastatic and nonmetastatic thyroid tumors. The overall study: Samples came from malignant and benign thyroid patients, and repertoires were compared across blood and tumor or nodule tissue. General study findings and limits: Malignant thyroid tumors reportedly exceeded benign nodules significantly in TCR beta diversity, with the difference appearing in blood and tumor.

This clone was seen at least ten times. Its antigen is undetermined. Each patient went into thyroid surgery without having received any treatment. As processed by the authors: Using the CDR3 differences seen across clinicopathological groups, the authors built a distant-metastasis classifier for papillary thyroid cancer, which was meant to discriminate distant-metastatic patients. MiXCR re-clonotyped the PCR reads for TCRdb. In this record, the V and J calls reflect TCRdb's handling and not the investigators' own analysis. The table shows some 30,000 clones, with about 18% occurring only once. The sample was blood. The TCR comes from a female donor with papillary thyroid cancer or a benign thyroid nodule (not recorded which). Some clones in this sample may be carry-over from other donors' samples.

The CDR3 region is CASSSGISYEQYF. In DNA form, the CDR3 reads TGTGCCAGCAGTAGTGGGATCTCCTACGAGCAGTACTTC. The chain has TRBV6-1 and TRBJ2-7, with D unresolved. CDR3 length equals 13 residues. V lost 5 bases, J lost 0 bases, and 8 bases lay in between. CDR1 is MNHNS, CDR2 SASEGT, per germline.